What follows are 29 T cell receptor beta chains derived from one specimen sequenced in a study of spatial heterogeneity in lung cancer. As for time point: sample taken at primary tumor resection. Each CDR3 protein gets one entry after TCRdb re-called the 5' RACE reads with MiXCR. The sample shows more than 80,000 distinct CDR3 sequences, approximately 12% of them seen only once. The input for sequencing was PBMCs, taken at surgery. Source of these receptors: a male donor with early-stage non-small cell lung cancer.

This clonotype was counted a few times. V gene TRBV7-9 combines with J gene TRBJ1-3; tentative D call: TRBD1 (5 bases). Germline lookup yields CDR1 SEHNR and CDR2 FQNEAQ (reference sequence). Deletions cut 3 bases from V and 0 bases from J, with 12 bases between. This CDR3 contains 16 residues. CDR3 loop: CASSLNPGTSGNTIYF. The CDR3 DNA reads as TGTGCCAGCAGCTTGAATCCGGGGACCTCTGGAAACACCATATATTTT.

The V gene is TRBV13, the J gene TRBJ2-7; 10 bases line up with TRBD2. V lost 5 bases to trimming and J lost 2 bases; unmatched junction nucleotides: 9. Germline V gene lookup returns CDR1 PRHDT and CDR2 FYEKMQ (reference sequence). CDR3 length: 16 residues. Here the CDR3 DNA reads TGTGCCAGCAGCCCTAGCGGGAGCTTTCCCACCTACGAGCAGTACTTC. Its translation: CASSPSGSFPTYEQYF.

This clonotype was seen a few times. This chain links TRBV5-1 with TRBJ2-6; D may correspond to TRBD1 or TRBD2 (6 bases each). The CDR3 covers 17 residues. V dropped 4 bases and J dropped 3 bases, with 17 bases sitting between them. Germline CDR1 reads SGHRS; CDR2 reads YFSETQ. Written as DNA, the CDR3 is TGCGCCAGCAGCGCGGGACAAGGGATAGGTGGGGCCAACGTCCTGACTTTC. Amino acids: CASSAGQGIGGANVLTF. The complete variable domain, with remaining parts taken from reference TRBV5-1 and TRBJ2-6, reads KAGVTQTPRYLIKTRGQQVTLSCSPISGHRSVSWYQQTPGQGLQFLFEYFSETQRNKGNFPGRFSGRQFSNSRSEMNVSTLELGDSALYLCASSAGQGIGGANVLTFGAGSRLTVL.

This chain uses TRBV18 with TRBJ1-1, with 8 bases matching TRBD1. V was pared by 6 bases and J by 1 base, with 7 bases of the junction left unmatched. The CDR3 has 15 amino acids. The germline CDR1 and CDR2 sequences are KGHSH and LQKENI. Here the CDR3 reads CASSPGTGRNTEAFF. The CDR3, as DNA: TGTGCCAGCTCCCCCGGGACAGGTCGGAACACTGAAGCTTTCTTT.

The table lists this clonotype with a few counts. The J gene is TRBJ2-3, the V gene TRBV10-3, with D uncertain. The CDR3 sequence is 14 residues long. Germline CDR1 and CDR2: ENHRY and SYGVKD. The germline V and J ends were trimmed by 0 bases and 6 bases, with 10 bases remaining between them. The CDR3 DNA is TGTGCCATCAGTGAGTCGACTGTTCCGGATACGCAGTATTTT. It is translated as CAISESTVPDTQYF.

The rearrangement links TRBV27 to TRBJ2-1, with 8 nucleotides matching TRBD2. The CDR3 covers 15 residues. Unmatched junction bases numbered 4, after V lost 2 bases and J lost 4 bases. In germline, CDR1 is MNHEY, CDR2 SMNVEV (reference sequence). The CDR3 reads CASSLLAGLYNEQFF. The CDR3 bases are TGTGCCAGCAGTTTACTAGCGGGCCTATACAATGAGCAGTTCTTC.

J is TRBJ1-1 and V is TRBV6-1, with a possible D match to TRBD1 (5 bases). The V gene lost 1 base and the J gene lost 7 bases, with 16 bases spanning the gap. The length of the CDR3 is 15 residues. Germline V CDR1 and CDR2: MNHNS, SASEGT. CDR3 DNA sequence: TGTGCCAGCAGTGAAGAGATTCAGGGTTGGGGTGAAGCTTTCTTT. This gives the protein CASSEEIQGWGEAFF.

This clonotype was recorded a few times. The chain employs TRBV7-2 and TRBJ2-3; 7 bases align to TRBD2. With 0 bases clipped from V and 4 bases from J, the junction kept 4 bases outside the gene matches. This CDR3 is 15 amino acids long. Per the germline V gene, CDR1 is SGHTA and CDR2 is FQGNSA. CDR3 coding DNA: TGTGCCAGCAGCTTAGCGGGAGGGATTGCAGATACGCAGTATTTT. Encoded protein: CASSLAGGIADTQYF.

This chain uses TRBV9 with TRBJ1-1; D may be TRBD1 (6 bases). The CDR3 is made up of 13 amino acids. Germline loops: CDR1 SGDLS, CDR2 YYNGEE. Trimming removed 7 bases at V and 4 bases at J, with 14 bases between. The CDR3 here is CASGDRLITEAFF. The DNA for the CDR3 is TGTGCCAGCGGCGACAGGCTTATCACTGAAGCTTTCTTT.

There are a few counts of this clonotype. CDR3 DNA sequence: TGTGCCAGTAGTACGCCGGGACTGCACTATGGCTACACCTTC. Translating it yields CASSTPGLHYGYTF. The V and J genes are TRBV19 and TRBJ1-2; possible D gene TRBD1, 5 bases. Per the germline V gene, CDR1 is LNHDA and CDR2 is SQIVND (reference sequence). The length of the CDR3 is 14 residues. Trimming took off 4 bases at V and 3 bases at J, with 12 bases between the two ends.

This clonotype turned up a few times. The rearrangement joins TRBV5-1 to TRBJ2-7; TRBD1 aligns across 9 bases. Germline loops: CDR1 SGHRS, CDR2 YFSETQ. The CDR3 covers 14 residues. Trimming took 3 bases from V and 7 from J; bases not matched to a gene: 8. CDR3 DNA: TGCGCCAGCAGCTCGGGACAGGGTTCGAGTGAGCAGTACTTC. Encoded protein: CASSSGQGSSEQYF.

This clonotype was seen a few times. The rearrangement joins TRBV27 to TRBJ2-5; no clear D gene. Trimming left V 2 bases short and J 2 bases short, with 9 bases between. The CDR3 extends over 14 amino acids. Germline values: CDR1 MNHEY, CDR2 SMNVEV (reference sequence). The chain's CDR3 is CASSLEWGQETQYF. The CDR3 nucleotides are TGTGCCAGCAGTTTAGAGTGGGGTCAAGAGACCCAGTACTTC.

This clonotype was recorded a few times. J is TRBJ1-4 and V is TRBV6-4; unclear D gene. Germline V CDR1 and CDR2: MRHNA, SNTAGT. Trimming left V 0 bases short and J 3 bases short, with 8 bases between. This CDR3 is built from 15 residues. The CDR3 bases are TGTGCCAGCAGTGACTCGAGGTCGCCTAATGAAAAACTGTTTTTT. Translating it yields CASSDSRSPNEKLFF.

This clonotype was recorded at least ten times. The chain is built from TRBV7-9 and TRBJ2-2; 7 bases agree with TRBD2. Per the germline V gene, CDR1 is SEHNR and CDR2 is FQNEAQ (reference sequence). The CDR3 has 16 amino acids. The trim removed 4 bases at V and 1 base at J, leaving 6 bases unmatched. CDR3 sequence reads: CASSSPGLRNTGELFF. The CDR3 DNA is TGTGCCAGCAGCTCCCCGGGACTAAGGAACACCGGGGAGCTGTTTTTT.

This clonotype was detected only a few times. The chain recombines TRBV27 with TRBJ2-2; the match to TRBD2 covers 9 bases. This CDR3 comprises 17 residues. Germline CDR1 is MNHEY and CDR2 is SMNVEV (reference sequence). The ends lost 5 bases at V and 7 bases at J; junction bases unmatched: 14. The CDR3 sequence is CASSPHLGGRAVGELFF. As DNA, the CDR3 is TGTGCCAGCAGTCCACATCTGGGCGGGAGGGCCGTCGGGGAGCTGTTTTTT.

CDR3 sequence: CASSYGTSDHAQYF. The CDR3 region has the DNA TGTGCCAGCAGTTACGGGACTAGCGACCACGCGCAGTACTTC. The chain employs TRBV6-2 or TRBV6-3 and TRBJ2-7; 10 nucleotides agree with TRBD2. The CDR3 is 14 amino acids. Germline V gene data show CDR1 as MNHEY and CDR2 as SVGEGT. V lost 2 bases to trimming and J lost 9 bases; unmatched junction nucleotides: 7.

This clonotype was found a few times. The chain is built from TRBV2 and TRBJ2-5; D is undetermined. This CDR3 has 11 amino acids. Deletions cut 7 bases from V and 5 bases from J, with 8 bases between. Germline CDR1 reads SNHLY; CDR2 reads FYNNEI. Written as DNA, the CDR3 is TGTGCCAGCAACAGAAGGGAGACCCAGTACTTC. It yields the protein CASNRRETQYF.

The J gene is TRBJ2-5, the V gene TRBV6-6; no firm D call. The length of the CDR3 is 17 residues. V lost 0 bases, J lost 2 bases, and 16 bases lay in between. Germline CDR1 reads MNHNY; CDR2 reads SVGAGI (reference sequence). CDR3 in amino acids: CASSYSGRNSRQETQYF. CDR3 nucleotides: TGTGCCAGCAGTTACTCGGGAAGAAATAGCCGACAAGAGACCCAGTACTTC.

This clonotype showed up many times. The CDR3 here is CASASNSYEQYF. In DNA, the CDR3 is TGTGCCAGTGCCAGCAACTCCTACGAGCAGTACTTC. The J gene is TRBJ2-7, the V gene TRBV27; D is unresolved. Germline lookup yields CDR1 MNHEY and CDR2 SMNVEV (reference sequence). The CDR3 is 12 residues long. Deletions cut 9 bases from V and 0 bases from J, with 9 bases between.

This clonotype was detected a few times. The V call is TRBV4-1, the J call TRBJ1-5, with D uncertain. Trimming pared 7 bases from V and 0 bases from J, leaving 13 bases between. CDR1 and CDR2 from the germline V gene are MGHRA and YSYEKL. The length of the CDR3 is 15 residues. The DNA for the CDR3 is TGCGCCAGCACCCCTTTTTGGACTAGCAATCAGCCCCAGCATTTT. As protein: CASTPFWTSNQPQHF.

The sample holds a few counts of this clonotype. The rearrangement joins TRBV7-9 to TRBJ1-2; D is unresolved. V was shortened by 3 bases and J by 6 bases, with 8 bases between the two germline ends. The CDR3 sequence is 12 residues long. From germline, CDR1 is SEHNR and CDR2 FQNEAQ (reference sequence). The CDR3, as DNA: TGTGCCAGCAGCTTCTACAGAGATGGCTACACCTTC. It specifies CASSFYRDGYTF. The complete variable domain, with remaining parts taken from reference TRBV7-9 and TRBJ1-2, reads DTGVSQNPRHKITKRGQNVTFRCDPISEHNRLYWYRQTLGQGPEFLTYFQNEAQLEKSRLLSDRFSAERPKGSFSTLEIQRTEQGDSAMYLCASSFYRDGYTFGSGTRLTVV.

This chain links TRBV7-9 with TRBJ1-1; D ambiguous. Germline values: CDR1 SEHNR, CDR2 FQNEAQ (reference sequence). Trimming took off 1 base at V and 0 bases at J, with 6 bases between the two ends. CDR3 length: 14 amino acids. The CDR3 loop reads CASSLVAMNTEAFF. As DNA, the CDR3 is TGTGCCAGCAGCTTAGTAGCCATGAACACTGAAGCTTTCTTT.

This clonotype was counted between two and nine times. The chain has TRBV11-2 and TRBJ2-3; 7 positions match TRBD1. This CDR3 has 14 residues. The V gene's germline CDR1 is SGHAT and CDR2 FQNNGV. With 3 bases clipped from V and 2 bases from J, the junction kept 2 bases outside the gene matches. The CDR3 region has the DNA TGTGCCAGCAGCTTTGACAGGGCCACAGATACGCAGTATTTT. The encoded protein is CASSFDRATDTQYF.

The CDR3 protein is CASTRMGQQETQYF. CDR3 nucleotides: TGTGCCAGCACACGGATGGGACAGCAAGAGACCCAGTACTTC. The chain joins TRBV6-6 to TRBJ2-5, with TRBD1 matching over 7 bases. Losses at the gene ends were 7 bases for V and 2 bases for J; bases not matched to a gene: 7. In germline, CDR1 is MNHNY, CDR2 SVGAGI (reference sequence). The CDR3 extends over 14 amino acids.

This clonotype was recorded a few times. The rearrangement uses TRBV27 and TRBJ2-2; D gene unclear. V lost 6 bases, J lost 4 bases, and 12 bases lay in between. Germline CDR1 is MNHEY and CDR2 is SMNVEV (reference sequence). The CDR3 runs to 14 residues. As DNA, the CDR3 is TGTGCCAGCAGCCCTCGAAGCACCACCGGGGAGCTGTTTTTT. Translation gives CASSPRSTTGELFF.

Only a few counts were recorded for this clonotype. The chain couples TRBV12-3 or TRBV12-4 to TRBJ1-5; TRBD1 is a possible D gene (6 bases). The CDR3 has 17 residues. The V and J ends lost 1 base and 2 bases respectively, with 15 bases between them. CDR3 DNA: TGTGCCAGCAGTTTAGGAGGGCAGGGGTCGGGCAATCAGCCCCAGCATTTT. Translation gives CASSLGGQGSGNQPQHF.

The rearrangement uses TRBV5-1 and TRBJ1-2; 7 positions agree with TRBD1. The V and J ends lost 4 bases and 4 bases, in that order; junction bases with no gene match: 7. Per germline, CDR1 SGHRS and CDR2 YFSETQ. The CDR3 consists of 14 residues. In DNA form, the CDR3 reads TGCGCCAGCAGCGAGGGACAGCCTACCTATGGCTACACCTTC. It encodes CASSEGQPTYGYTF.

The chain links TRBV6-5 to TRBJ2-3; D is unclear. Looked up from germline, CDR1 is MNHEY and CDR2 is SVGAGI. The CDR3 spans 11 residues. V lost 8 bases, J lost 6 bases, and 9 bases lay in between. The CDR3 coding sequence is TGTGCCAGCCGAAGAGCGGATACGCAGTATTTT. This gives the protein CASRRADTQYF.

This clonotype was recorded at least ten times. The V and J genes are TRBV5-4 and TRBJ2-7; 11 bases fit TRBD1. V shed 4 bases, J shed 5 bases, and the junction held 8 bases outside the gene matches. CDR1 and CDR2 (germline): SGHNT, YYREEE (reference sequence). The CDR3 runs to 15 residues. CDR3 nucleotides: TGTGCCAGCAGCGTCCGGGACAGGGGGATTCACGAGCAGTACTTC. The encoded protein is CASSVRDRGIHEQYF.